This entry concerns a single T cell receptor beta chain. V lost 4 bases, J lost 4 bases, and 5 bases stayed unmatched. CDR1 is KGHSH, CDR2 LQKENI, per germline. The CDR3 covers 15 residues. Method: immunoSEQ multiplex PCR; TCRdb's copy keeps in-frame clones and lacks some. The table has some 87,000 clones, around 84% seen once. This entry is derived from a study of control samples from healthy donors and cancer patients. The source of this sequence is a man aged 60 to 75 with head and neck cancer. Material for sequencing was PBMCs. The chain couples TRBV18 to TRBJ1-4, with 8 bases that match TRBD1. For the CDR3, the DNA is TGTGCCAGCTCACTTTCCGGACAGGGTAATGAAAAACTGTTTTTT. Its translation: CASSLSGQGNEKLFF.